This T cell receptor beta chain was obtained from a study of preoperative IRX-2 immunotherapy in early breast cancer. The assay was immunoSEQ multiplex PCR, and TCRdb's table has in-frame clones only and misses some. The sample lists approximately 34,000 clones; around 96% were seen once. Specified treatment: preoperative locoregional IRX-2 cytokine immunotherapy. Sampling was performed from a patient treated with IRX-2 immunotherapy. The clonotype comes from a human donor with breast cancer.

In DNA, the CDR3 is TGTGCCAGCAGCCGACAGGGGTTGCAGCCCCAGCATTTT. Protein product: CASSRQGLQPQHF. The chain joins TRBV13 to TRBJ1-5; 8 bases line up with TRBD1. CDR3 length: 13 residues. Germline loops: CDR1 PRHDT, CDR2 FYEKMQ (reference sequence). J gave up 7 bases and V 5 bases, and 4 bases lay outside the gene matches.